This T cell receptor beta chain was retrieved from a study of blood T cell repertoires in COVID-19. Study context: There were acute and convalescent COVID-19 samples, and they came from the United States, Italy and Spain.

As processed by the authors: Amplification with reference gene primers provided the estimates of nucleated cell counts. Some clones are missing from TCRdb's copy, which holds only in-frame ones; the method was immunoSEQ multiplex PCR. V and J calls and clone size follow that table, whereas D and trimming were derived from the DNA. The sample has 130,000 to 150,000 clones, around 87% seen once; the top ten hold about 11%. Trimming removed 4 bases from V and 7 bases from J, with 12 bases in between. Germline V CDR1 and CDR2: LGHDT, YNNKEL (reference sequence). CDR3 length: 13 amino acids. Participants came from roughly 24 US areas, aged about 18 to 90 years. Researchers sorted participants into cohorts using their self-reported clinical history.

Sequencing was done on a sample of PBMCs or T cells enriched from blood (not recorded which). The chain has TRBV3-1 (or the pseudogene TRBV3-2) and TRBJ2-3; D is perhaps TRBD2 (6 bases). The source of this sequence is a man aged 60-69 years who had recovered from COVID-19. The CDR3: CASSLRLEYTQYF. In nucleotides, the CDR3 is TGTGCCAGCAGCCTAAGACTAGAGTATACGCAGTATTTT.